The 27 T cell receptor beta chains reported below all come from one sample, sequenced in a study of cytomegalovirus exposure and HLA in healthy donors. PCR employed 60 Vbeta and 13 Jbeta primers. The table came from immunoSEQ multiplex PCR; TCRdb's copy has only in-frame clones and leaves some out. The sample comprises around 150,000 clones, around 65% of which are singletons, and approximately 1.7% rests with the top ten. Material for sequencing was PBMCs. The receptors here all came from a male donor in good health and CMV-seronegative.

The DNA of the CDR3 is TGTGCCAGCAGCGTAGGGGGGCCCTTCCAAGAGACCCAGTACTTC. It translates to CASSVGGPFQETQYF. The rearrangement uses TRBV9 and TRBJ2-5, with D maybe TRBD1 (6 bases). V dropped 0 bases and J dropped 1 base, with 10 bases sitting between them. The CDR3 covers 15 residues. The germline CDR1 and CDR2 sequences are SGDLS and YYNGEE.

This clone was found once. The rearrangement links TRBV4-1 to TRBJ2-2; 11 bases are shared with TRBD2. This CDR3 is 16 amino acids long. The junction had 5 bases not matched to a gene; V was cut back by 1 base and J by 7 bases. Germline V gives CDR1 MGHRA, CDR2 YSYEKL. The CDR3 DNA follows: TGCGCCAGCAGCCAAGTTAGCGGGGGGGCCGACGGGGAGCTGTTTTTT. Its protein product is CASSQVSGGADGELFF.

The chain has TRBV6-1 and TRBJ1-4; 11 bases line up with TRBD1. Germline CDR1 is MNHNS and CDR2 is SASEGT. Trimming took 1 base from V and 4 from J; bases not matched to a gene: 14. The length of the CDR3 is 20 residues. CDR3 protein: CASSEGIWDRGYLGNEKLFF. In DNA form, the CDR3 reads TGTGCCAGCAGTGAAGGAATTTGGGACAGGGGGTACTTAGGTAATGAAAAACTGTTTTTT.

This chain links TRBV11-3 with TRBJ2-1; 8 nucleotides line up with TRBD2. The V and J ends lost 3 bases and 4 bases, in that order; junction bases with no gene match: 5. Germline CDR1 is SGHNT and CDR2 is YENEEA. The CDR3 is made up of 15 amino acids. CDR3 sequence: CASSFGPGGYNEQFF. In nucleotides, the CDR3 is TGTGCCAGCAGCTTCGGCCCGGGGGGGTACAATGAGCAGTTCTTC.

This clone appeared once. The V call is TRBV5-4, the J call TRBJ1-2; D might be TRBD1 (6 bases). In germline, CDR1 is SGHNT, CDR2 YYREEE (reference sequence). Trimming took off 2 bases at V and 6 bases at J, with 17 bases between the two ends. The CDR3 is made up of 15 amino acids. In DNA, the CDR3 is TGTGCCAGCAGCTTTAAAGACAGGCCCATCCATGGCTACACCTTC. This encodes CASSFKDRPIHGYTF.

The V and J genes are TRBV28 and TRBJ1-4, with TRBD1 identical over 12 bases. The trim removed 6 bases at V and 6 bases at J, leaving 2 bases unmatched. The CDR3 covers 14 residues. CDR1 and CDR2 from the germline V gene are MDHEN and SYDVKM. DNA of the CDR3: TGTGCCAGCAGGGGGACAGGGGGCGATGAAAAACTGTTTTTT. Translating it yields CASRGTGGDEKLFF.

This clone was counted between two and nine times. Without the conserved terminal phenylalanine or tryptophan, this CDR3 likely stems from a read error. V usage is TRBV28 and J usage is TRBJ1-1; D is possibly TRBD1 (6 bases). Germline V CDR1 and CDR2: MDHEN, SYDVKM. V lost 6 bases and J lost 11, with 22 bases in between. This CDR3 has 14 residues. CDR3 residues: CASSRGGEGVRAFL. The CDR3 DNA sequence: TGTGCCAGCAGCCGTGGAGGAGAGGGGGTCCGGGCTTTCTTG.

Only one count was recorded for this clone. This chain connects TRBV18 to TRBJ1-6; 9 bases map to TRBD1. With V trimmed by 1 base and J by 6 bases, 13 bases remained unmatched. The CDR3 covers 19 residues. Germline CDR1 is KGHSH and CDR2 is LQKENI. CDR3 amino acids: CASSPLSGRTGASNSPLHF. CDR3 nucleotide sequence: TGTGCCAGCTCACCACTGAGTGGGCGGACAGGGGCCTCTAATTCACCCCTCCACTTT.

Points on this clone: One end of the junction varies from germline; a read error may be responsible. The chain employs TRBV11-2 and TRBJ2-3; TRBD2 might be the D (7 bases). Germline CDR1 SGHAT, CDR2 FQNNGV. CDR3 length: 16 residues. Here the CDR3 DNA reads TGTGCCAGCAGCTTCCCTTGGGGGGGGGCCTTAGATACGCGGTATTTT. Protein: CASSFPWGGALDTRYF.

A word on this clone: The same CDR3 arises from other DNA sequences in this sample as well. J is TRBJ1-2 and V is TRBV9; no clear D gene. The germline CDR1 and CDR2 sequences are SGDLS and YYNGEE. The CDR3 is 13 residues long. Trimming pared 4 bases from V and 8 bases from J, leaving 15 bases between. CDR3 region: CASSNRQAYGYTF. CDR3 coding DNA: TGTGCCAGCAGCAACAGACAAGCATACGGCTACACCTTC. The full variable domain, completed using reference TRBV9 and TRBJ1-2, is DSGVTQTPKHLITATGQRVTLRCSPRSGDLSVYWYQQSLDQGLQFLIQYYNGEERAKGNILERFSAQQFPDLHSELNLSSLELGDSALYFCASSNRQAYGYTFGSGTRLTVV.

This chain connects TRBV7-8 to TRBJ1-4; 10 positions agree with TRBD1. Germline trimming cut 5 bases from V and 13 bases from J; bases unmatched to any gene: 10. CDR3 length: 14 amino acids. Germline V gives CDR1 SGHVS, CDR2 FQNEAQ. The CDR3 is CASSLTGTGDTLFF. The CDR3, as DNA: TGTGCCAGCAGCCTGACCGGGACAGGGGATACACTGTTTTTT.

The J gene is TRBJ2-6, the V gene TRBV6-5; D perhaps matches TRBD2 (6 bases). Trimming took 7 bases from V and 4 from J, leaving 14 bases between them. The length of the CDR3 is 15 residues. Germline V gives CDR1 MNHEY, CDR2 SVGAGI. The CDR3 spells CASTAGWGGANVLTF. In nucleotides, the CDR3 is TGTGCCAGCACGGCGGGGTGGGGCGGGGCCAACGTCCTGACTTTC.

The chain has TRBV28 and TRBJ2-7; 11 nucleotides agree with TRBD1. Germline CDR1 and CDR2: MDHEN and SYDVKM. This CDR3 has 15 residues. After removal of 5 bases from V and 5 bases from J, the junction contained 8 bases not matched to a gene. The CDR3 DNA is TGTGCCAGCAGTCTACGGGACAGGGGGTGGAACGAGCAGTACTTC. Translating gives CASSLRDRGWNEQYF.

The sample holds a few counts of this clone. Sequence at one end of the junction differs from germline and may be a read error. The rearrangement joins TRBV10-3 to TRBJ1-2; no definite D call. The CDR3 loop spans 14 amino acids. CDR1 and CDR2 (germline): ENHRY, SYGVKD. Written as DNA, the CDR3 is TGTGCCATCAGTGAGTCGAGGGATACCGATGGCCACACCTTC. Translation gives CAISESRDTDGHTF.

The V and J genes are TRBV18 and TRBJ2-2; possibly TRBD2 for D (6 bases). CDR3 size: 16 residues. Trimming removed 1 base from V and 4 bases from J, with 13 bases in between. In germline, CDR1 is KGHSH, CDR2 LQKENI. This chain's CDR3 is CASSPQKAGGTGELFF. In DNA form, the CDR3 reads TGTGCCAGCTCACCACAGAAAGCCGGGGGCACCGGGGAGCTGTTTTTT.

CDR3 sequence: CASSPGTGDYEQYF. CDR3 in DNA: TGTGCCAGTAGCCCCGGGACAGGGGATTACGAGCAGTACTTC. The rearrangement links TRBV19 to TRBJ2-7; 10 nucleotides line up with TRBD1. This CDR3 contains 14 residues. CDR1 is LNHDA, CDR2 SQIVND, per germline (reference sequence). The V segment lost 6 bases and the J segment 4 bases; nucleotides outside the gene matches: 6.

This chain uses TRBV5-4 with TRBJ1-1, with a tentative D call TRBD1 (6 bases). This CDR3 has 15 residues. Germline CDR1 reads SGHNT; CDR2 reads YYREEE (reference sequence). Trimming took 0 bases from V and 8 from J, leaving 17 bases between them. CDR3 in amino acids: CASSLEQGRYSEAFF. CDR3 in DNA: TGTGCCAGCAGCTTGGAGCAGGGGCGGTACTCCGAAGCTTTCTTT.

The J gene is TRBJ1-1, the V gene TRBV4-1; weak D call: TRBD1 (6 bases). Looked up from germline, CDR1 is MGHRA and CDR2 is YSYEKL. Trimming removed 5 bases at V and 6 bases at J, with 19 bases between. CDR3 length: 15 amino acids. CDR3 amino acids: CASSEGGGRVAEAFF. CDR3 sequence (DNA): TGCGCCAGCAGCGAAGGAGGGGGTCGGGTAGCTGAAGCTTTCTTT.

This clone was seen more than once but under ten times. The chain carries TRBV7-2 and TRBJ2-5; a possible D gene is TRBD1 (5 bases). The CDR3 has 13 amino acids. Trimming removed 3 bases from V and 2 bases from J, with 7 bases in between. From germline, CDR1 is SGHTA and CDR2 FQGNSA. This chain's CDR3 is CASSFTGQETQYF. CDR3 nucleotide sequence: TGTGCCAGCAGCTTCACAGGACAAGAGACCCAGTACTTC.

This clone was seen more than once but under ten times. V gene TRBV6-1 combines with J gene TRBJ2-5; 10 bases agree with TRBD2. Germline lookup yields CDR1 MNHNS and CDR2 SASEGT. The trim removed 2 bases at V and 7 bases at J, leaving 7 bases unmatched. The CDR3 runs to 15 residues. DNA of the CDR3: TGTGCCAGCAGTGAAAGGAGCGGGGGGGCCGGGACCCAGTACTTC. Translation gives CASSERSGGAGTQYF.

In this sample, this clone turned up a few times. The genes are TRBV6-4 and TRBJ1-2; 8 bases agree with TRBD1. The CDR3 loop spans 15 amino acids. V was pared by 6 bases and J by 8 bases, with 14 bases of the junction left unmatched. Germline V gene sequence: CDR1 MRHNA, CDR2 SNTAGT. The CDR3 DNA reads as TGTGCCAGCAGCCCGACCGGGACAGGTCTTGGGGGCTACACCTTC. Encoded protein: CASSPTGTGLGGYTF.

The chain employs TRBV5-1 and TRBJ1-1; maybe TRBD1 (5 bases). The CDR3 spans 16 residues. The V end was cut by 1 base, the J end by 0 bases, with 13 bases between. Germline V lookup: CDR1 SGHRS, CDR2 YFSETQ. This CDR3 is CASSLLGANMNTEAFF. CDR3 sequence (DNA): TGCGCCAGCAGCTTGCTAGGGGCTAATATGAACACTGAAGCTTTCTTT.

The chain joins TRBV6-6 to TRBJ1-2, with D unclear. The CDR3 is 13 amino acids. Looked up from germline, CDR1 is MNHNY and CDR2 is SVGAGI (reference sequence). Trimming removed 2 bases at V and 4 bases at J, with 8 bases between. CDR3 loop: CASSYGQPYGYTF. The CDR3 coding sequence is TGTGCCAGCAGTTACGGGCAACCCTATGGCTACACCTTC.

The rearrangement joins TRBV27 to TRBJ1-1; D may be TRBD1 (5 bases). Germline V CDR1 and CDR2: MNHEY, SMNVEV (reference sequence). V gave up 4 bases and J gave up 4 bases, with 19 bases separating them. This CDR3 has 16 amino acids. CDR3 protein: CASSWGFQPGSTEAFF. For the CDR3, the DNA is TGTGCCAGCAGTTGGGGCTTCCAACCAGGAAGCACTGAAGCTTTCTTT.

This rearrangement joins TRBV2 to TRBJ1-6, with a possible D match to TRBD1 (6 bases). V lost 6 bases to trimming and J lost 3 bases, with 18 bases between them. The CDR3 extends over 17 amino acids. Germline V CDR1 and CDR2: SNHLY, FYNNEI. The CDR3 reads CASSPSRGAVYNSPLHF. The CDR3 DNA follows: TGTGCCAGCAGCCCCTCGCGGGGGGCGGTCTATAATTCACCCCTCCACTTT.

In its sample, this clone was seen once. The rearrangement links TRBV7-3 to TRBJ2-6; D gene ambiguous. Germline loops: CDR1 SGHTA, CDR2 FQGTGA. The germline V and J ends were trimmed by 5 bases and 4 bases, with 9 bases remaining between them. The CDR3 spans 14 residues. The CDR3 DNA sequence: TGTGCCAGCAGCCCCCTACCGGGGGCCAACGTCCTGACTTTC. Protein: CASSPLPGANVLTF.

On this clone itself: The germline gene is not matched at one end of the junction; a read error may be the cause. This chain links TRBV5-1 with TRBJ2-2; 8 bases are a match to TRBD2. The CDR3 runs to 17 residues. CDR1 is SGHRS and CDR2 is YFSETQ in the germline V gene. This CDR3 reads CASRLVRGLAGTGELFF. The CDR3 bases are TGCGCCAGCCGCTTGGTTCGGGGCCTAGCGGGCACCGGGGAGCTGTTTTTT.